These T cell receptor beta chains were read from a single sample in a study of regulatory T cells in long-lasting Graves disease. TCRdb itself ran the multiplex PCR reads through MiXCR, one entry per CDR3 protein. The data show about 460,000 distinct CDR3 sequences, 22% seen once. The sequencing used peripheral blood mononuclear cells (PBMCs), collected when the disease was refractory, from a patient treated with antithyroid drugs. Receptor source: a female donor with Graves disease. The CDR3 runs from the conserved cysteine through the conserved F or W. Fields, in order: J gene, V gene, D gene, clone size, CDR3 protein, CDR3 DNA. D genes are given only for firm matches. The size entry is marked missing in some rows and otherwise reads once, few, many or a size class.

>TRBJ2-7|TRBV2|TRBD2|few
CATGSGGYEQYF
TGTGCCACTGGGTCGGGGGGTTACGAGCAGTACTTC
>TRBJ1-1|TRBV28|-|many
CASNGGADTEAFF
TGTGCCAGCAACGGGGGCGCGGACACTGAAGCTTTCTTT
>TRBJ2-7|TRBV7-6|TRBD2|few
CASSLVTAAGVYEQYF
TGTGCCAGCAGCTTAGTGACGGCGGCGGGGGTTTACGAGCAGTACTTC
>TRBJ2-7|TRBV6-1|TRBD2|many
CASKAGDFYEQYF
TGTGCCAGCAAAGCGGGGGACTTCTACGAGCAGTACTTC
>TRBJ2-7|TRBV20-1|TRBD2|many
CSARLAGAYEQYF
TGCAGTGCTAGACTAGCGGGGGCCTACGAGCAGTACTTC
>TRBJ2-2|TRBV9|-|-
CASSKRNSPEPGELFF
TGTGCCAGCAGTAAGCGTAATTCCCCGGAGCCCGGGGAGCTGTTTTTT
>TRBJ2-7|TRBV10-3|TRBD1|few
CAISEYSTGTGGYEQYF
TGTGCCATCAGTGAGTATAGTACCGGGACAGGGGGCTACGAGCAGTACTTC
>TRBJ1-5|TRBV28|-|many
CASSPSFSGGDQPQHF
TGTGCCAGCAGTCCTTCGTTTTCAGGTGGGGATCAGCCCCAGCATTTT
>TRBJ2-2|TRBV7-6|-|-
CASSPLAGELFF
TGTGCCAGCTCCCCGCTTGCCGGGGAGCTGTTTTTT
>TRBJ2-7|TRBV18|TRBD1|-
CASSPGQGAKEQYF
TGTGCCAGCTCACCGGGACAGGGGGCAAAGGAGCAGTACTTC
>TRBJ2-7|TRBV6-5|TRBD1|few
CASSYPDRGEQYF
TGTGCCAGCAGTTACCCGGACAGGGGCGAGCAGTACTTC
>TRBJ2-5|TRBV5-5|-|-
CASSLFGETQYF
TGTGCCAGCAGCCTCTTTGGAGAGACCCAGTACTTC
>TRBJ1-5|TRBV27|-|many
CASSIGPGGNQPQHF
TGTGCCAGCAGTATCGGCCCCGGGGGAAATCAGCCCCAGCATTTT
>TRBJ1-2|TRBV6-1|-|few
CASSRGRIYGYTF
TGTGCCAGCAGCCGGGGACGGATCTATGGCTACACCTTC
>TRBJ1-2|TRBV12-3/TRBV12-4|-|many
CASSLEHQYGYTF
TGTGCCAGCAGTTTGGAACACCAATATGGCTACACCTTC
>TRBJ1-2|TRBV6-1|TRBD1|-
CASSYTQLRTGRYGYTF
TGTGCCAGCAGCTATACCCAACTCAGGACAGGGAGGTATGGCTACACCTTC
>TRBJ2-3|TRBV20-1|TRBD2|-
CSARGGGKDTQYF
TGCAGTGCTAGGGGCGGGGGGAAAGATACGCAGTATTTT
>TRBJ2-7|TRBV7-2|TRBD1|-
CASSSLAGTAYEQYF
TGTGCCAGCAGCTCCCTGGCAGGGACAGCCTACGAGCAGTACTTC
>TRBJ1-1|TRBV29-1|-|many
CSAAGAQNTEAFF
TGCAGCGCTGCTGGTGCTCAGAACACTGAAGCTTTCTTT
>TRBJ1-6|TRBV5-1|TRBD1|-
CASSPAGTGVFTLHF
TGCGCCAGCAGCCCGGCTGGGACAGGGGTATTCACCCTCCACTTT
>TRBJ1-3|TRBV20-1|-|-
CSAKLPGGNTIYF
TGCAGTGCTAAACTCCCAGGAGGAAACACCATATATTTT
>TRBJ2-5|TRBV7-6|-|many
CASSFLRGTQYF
TGTGCCAGCAGCTTCCTTCGGGGGACCCAGTACTTC
>TRBJ2-7|TRBV12-3/TRBV12-4|TRBD1|many
CASSQRTGRDYEQYF
TGTGCCAGCAGCCAGAGGACAGGGAGAGACTACGAGCAGTACTTC
>TRBJ2-7|TRBV30|-|-
CAWSVHADRSYEQYF
TGTGCCTGGAGTGTACACGCCGACAGATCCTACGAGCAGTACTTC
>TRBJ1-1|TRBV10-3|-|few
CAISESSRGGTEAFF
TGTGCCATCAGTGAGTCGTCAAGGGGCGGTACTGAAGCTTTCTTT
>TRBJ1-1|TRBV6-1|TRBD1|few
CASSPGRDRNTEAFF
TGTGCCAGCAGTCCCGGCCGGGACAGGAACACTGAAGCTTTCTTT
>TRBJ2-7|TRBV9|TRBD1|-
CASSKTGGSHEQYF
TGTGCCAGCAGCAAAACAGGGGGCAGCCACGAGCAGTACTTC
>TRBJ2-5|TRBV6-5|TRBD2|few
CASSSGTSGNPQETQYF
TGTGCCAGCAGTTCCGGGACTAGCGGGAACCCCCAAGAGACCCAGTACTTC
>TRBJ2-2|TRBV27|-|-
CASSPSRGRLNTGELFF
TGTGCCAGCAGTCCTTCTCGGGGCAGACTAAACACCGGGGAGCTGTTTTTT
>TRBJ2-6|TRBV7-6|-|once
CASSRYDGGANVLTF
TGTGCCAGCAGCCGCTACGATGGGGGGGCCAACGTCCTGACTTTC
>TRBJ2-5|TRBV12-3/TRBV12-4|TRBD1|many
CASSSRGLGETQYF
TGTGCCAGCAGTTCCAGGGGGCTGGGAGAGACCCAGTACTTC
>TRBJ1-4|TRBV20-1|TRBD1|few
CSANRDSNEKLFF
TGCAGTGCTAACCGGGACAGTAATGAAAAACTGTTTTTT
>TRBJ1-2|TRBV25-1|-|many
CASSQTTQGVEGYTF
TGTGCCAGCAGTCAAACGACGCAGGGTGTAGAGGGCTACACCTTC
>TRBJ2-7|TRBV5-5|-|-
CASSPTPWARRTSYEQYF
TGTGCCAGCAGCCCAACCCCCTGGGCTAGAAGAACATCCTACGAGCAGTACTTC
>TRBJ1-3|TRBV28|-|few
CASSLLGELTGNTIYF
TGTGCCAGCAGTTTGCTCGGGGAACTCACTGGAAACACCATATATTTT
>TRBJ2-7|TRBV28|TRBD1|many
CASSLPGTGSYEQYF
TGTGCCAGCAGCCTCCCGGGGACAGGCTCCTACGAGCAGTACTTC
>TRBJ2-7|TRBV11-2|-|-
CASSRGGGPEQYF
TGTGCCAGCAGTCGCGGCGGGGGCCCCGAGCAGTACTTC
>TRBJ1-1|TRBV3-1|-|many
CASSHTLNTEAFF
TGTGCCAGCAGCCACACCTTGAACACTGAAGCTTTCTTT
>TRBJ2-6|TRBV20-1|-|-
CSAFPTGSGANVLTF
TGCAGTGCTTTCCCGACAGGCTCTGGGGCCAACGTCCTGACTTTC
>TRBJ2-2|TRBV5-1|-|-
CASSLGRQQNTGELFF
TGCGCCAGCAGCTTGGGTCGGCAGCAGAACACCGGGGAGCTGTTTTTT
>TRBJ2-7|TRBV19|-|few
CASCKTSEGLTYEQYF
TGTGCCAGTTGCAAAACCAGCGAGGGGCTAACCTACGAGCAGTACTTC
>TRBJ2-5|TRBV5-1|TRBD2|few
CASSPGLAGLGTQYF
TGCGCCAGCAGCCCGGGACTAGCGGGGCTTGGGACCCAGTACTTC
>TRBJ2-2|TRBV20-1|TRBD1|-
CSASRQGADTGELFF
TGCAGTGCTAGCCGGCAGGGGGCCGACACCGGGGAGCTGTTTTTT
>TRBJ1-1|TRBV7-2|TRBD1|many
CASSSRDRSTEAFF
TGTGCCAGCAGCTCCCGGGACAGGTCGACTGAAGCTTTCTTT
>TRBJ2-2|TRBV6-2/TRBV6-3|-|-
CASSYSPGVNTGELFF
TGTGCCAGCAGTTACTCCCCGGGGGTAAACACCGGGGAGCTGTTTTTT
>TRBJ1-1|TRBV6-2/TRBV6-3|TRBD1|-
CASRPIDRANEAFF
TGTGCCAGCAGACCCATTGACAGGGCGAATGAAGCTTTCTTT
>TRBJ2-7|TRBV28|-|-
CASSSPGSPRYEQYF
TGTGCCAGCAGTTCTCCGGGTAGCCCTCGGTACGAGCAGTACTTC
>TRBJ1-2|TRBV7-2|TRBD1|many
CASSSGSGGNDYTF
TGTGCCAGCAGCTCCGGGTCAGGGGGTAATGACTACACCTTC
>TRBJ2-6|TRBV9|TRBD2|few
CASSVGLAGSGANVLTF
TGTGCCAGCAGCGTAGGACTAGCTGGCTCTGGGGCCAACGTCCTGACTTTC
>TRBJ1-2|TRBV7-2|-|many
CASSFGAGAGGYTF
TGTGCCAGCAGCTTCGGGGCAGGGGCAGGGGGCTACACCTTC
>TRBJ1-5|TRBV5-1|TRBD1|many
CASSLAGTEYQPQHF
TGCGCCAGCAGCTTGGCCGGGACAGAGTATCAGCCCCAGCATTTT
>TRBJ1-1|TRBV20-1|TRBD1|-
CSARDWQGADTEAFF
TGCAGTGCTAGAGATTGGCAGGGGGCGGACACTGAAGCTTTCTTT
>TRBJ1-1|TRBV29-1|-|many
CSVETGNTEAFF
TGCAGCGTTGAAACAGGGAACACTGAAGCTTTCTTT